The rows below give T cell receptor beta chains drawn from one sample of a study of cytomegalovirus exposure and HLA in healthy donors. Method: immunoSEQ multiplex PCR; TCRdb's copy keeps in-frame clones and lacks some. The profile shows approximately 260,000 clones, about four fifths of them singletons. The sequencing input was PBMCs. These receptor sequences come from a woman aged 40 to 50 in good health and CMV-seropositive. Each CDR3 is given with its conserved first and last residue. Each record gives: clone size, D gene, J gene, V gene, CDR3 DNA, CDR3 protein. D genes are given only for firm matches. A row's size may be missing; if present it is once, few, many or a size class.

abundance: .; d_gene: .; j_gene: TRBJ2-1; v_gene: TRBV2; CDR3nt: TGTGCCAGCAGTCCCACTAGTTCCAGCTCCTACAATGAGCAGTTCTTC; CDR3aa: CASSPTSSSSYNEQFF
abundance: .; d_gene: TRBD1; j_gene: TRBJ1-1; v_gene: TRBV10-3; CDR3nt: TGTGCCATCAGGGGGACAGCGAACACTGAAGCTTTCTTT; CDR3aa: CAIRGTANTEAFF
abundance: .; d_gene: .; j_gene: TRBJ2-5; v_gene: TRBV9; CDR3nt: TGTGCCAGCAGCGTAGAGGGGGAAGAGACCCAGTACTTC; CDR3aa: CASSVEGEETQYF
abundance: .; d_gene: .; j_gene: TRBJ2-1; v_gene: TRBV19; CDR3nt: TGTGCCAGTAGTCCTACCGCGTACAATGAGCAGTTCTTC; CDR3aa: CASSPTAYNEQFF
abundance: .; d_gene: .; j_gene: TRBJ1-5; v_gene: TRBV7-8; CDR3nt: TGTGCCAGCAGCTTAGGCATGAAAGGACAGAGCAATCAGCCCCAGCATTTT; CDR3aa: CASSLGMKGQSNQPQHF
abundance: .; d_gene: TRBD2; j_gene: TRBJ2-5; v_gene: TRBV6-5; CDR3nt: TGTGCCAGCACCCGGGGGGGCGGAGAGACCCAGTACTTC; CDR3aa: CASTRGGGETQYF
abundance: .; d_gene: .; j_gene: TRBJ2-7; v_gene: TRBV10-3; CDR3nt: TGTGCCATCAGTGACCTGGAGGGCTACGAGCAGTACTTC; CDR3aa: CAISDLEGYEQYF
abundance: .; d_gene: .; j_gene: TRBJ1-4; v_gene: TRBV19; CDR3nt: TGTGCCAGTAGTACCGGACACCCAACTAATGAAAAACTGTTTTTT; CDR3aa: CASSTGHPTNEKLFF
abundance: once; d_gene: .; j_gene: TRBJ1-1; v_gene: TRBV7-3; CDR3nt: TGTGCCAGCAGCCCTCGGACAGTTAGTGAAGCTTTCTTT; CDR3aa: CASSPRTVSEAFF
abundance: .; d_gene: .; j_gene: TRBJ1-1; v_gene: TRBV28; CDR3nt: TGTGCCAGCAACAACAGGGCCTTGAACACTGAAGCTTTCTTT; CDR3aa: CASNNRALNTEAFF
abundance: .; d_gene: TRBD1; j_gene: TRBJ2-7; v_gene: TRBV6-5; CDR3nt: TGTGCCAGCAGATTAGGCCTCCAGGGGGCTAACGAGCAGTACTTC; CDR3aa: CASRLGLQGANEQYF
abundance: .; d_gene: .; j_gene: TRBJ2-3; v_gene: TRBV30; CDR3nt: TGTGCCTGGAGTTTCTCAGAGGCCAGAACAGATACGCAGTATTTT; CDR3aa: CAWSFSEARTDTQYF
abundance: .; d_gene: .; j_gene: TRBJ1-2; v_gene: TRBV4-3; CDR3nt: TGCGCCAGCAGCCAAGATAAAACAGCCGTCTATGGCTACACCTTC; CDR3aa: CASSQDKTAVYGYTF
abundance: .; d_gene: .; j_gene: TRBJ2-7; v_gene: TRBV6-1; CDR3nt: TGTGCCAGCAGTGAACCCGGCAGGTCCGACGAGCAGTACTTC; CDR3aa: CASSEPGRSDEQYF
abundance: .; d_gene: TRBD2; j_gene: TRBJ2-2; v_gene: TRBV11-3; CDR3nt: TGTGCCAGCAGCTTAGGCGGGAGGGCCAAGGTCGGGGAGCTGTTTTTT; CDR3aa: CASSLGGRAKVGELFF
abundance: .; d_gene: TRBD1; j_gene: TRBJ1-2; v_gene: TRBV30; CDR3nt: TGTGCCTGGAGTGTACGGGACAGCTATGGCTACACCTTC; CDR3aa: CAWSVRDSYGYTF
abundance: .; d_gene: .; j_gene: TRBJ2-5; v_gene: TRBV10-2; CDR3nt: TGCGCCAGCCTCGACTTGGTGACCCAGTACTTC; CDR3aa: CASLDLVTQYF
abundance: .; d_gene: TRBD1; j_gene: TRBJ1-2; v_gene: TRBV27; CDR3nt: TGTGCCAGCAGCACCTTGACAGGGGCAGCCTATGGCTACACCTTC; CDR3aa: CASSTLTGAAYGYTF
abundance: .; d_gene: .; j_gene: TRBJ1-3; v_gene: TRBV7-2; CDR3nt: TGTGCCAGCAGCTTAGAGGGGGTCCTCTCTGGAAACACCATATATTTT; CDR3aa: CASSLEGVLSGNTIYF
abundance: .; d_gene: .; j_gene: TRBJ2-7; v_gene: TRBV29-1; CDR3nt: TGCAGCGTTGAAGCGGGTCACACAGGGCTCTACGAGCAGTACTTC; CDR3aa: CSVEAGHTGLYEQYF
abundance: .; d_gene: .; j_gene: TRBJ2-7; v_gene: TRBV7-2; CDR3nt: TGTGCCAGCAGCCTTAACTTTCAGTACTTC; CDR3aa: CASSLNFQYF
abundance: .; d_gene: TRBD2; j_gene: TRBJ2-1; v_gene: TRBV2; CDR3nt: TGTGCCAGCCCCGGGACTAGTGGCAATGAGCAGTTCTTC; CDR3aa: CASPGTSGNEQFF
abundance: .; d_gene: .; j_gene: TRBJ1-1; v_gene: TRBV9; CDR3nt: TGTGCCAGCAGCGTAGGGTTAGGGGCCCACCAAGCTTTCTTT; CDR3aa: CASSVGLGAHQAFF
abundance: .; d_gene: TRBD1; j_gene: TRBJ1-6; v_gene: TRBV28; CDR3nt: TGTGCCAGCAGGACAGGGGGCGCATATAATTCACCCCTCCACTTT; CDR3aa: CASRTGGAYNSPLHF
abundance: .; d_gene: .; j_gene: TRBJ1-3; v_gene: TRBV29-1; CDR3nt: TGCAGCGTTGATCTCCAGGGCCCTGGAAACACCATATATTTT; CDR3aa: CSVDLQGPGNTIYF
abundance: .; d_gene: TRBD2; j_gene: TRBJ2-3; v_gene: TRBV30; CDR3nt: TGTGCCTGGAGTGTACGGCCTAGCGGGGGACCAGGTACGCAGTATTTT; CDR3aa: CAWSVRPSGGPGTQYF
abundance: .; d_gene: TRBD2; j_gene: TRBJ2-7; v_gene: TRBV18; CDR3nt: TGTGCCAGCTCACCAAACGCACTAGCGGCTACCTACGAGCAGTACTTC; CDR3aa: CASSPNALAATYEQYF
abundance: .; d_gene: TRBD2; j_gene: TRBJ2-7; v_gene: TRBV28; CDR3nt: TGTGCCAGCCGACTCGGACTAGCGGGCCGAGGAGAGCAGTACTTC; CDR3aa: CASRLGLAGRGEQYF
abundance: .; d_gene: TRBD2; j_gene: TRBJ2-3; v_gene: TRBV7-2; CDR3nt: TGTGCCAGCAGTTCCCTAGGACTAGCGGGAACTAGCACAGATACGCAGTATTTT; CDR3aa: CASSSLGLAGTSTDTQYF
abundance: .; d_gene: TRBD1; j_gene: TRBJ2-5; v_gene: TRBV28; CDR3nt: TGTGCCAGCAGTTCGGCGGGACAGGCAAGGGAGACCCAGTACTTC; CDR3aa: CASSSAGQARETQYF
abundance: .; d_gene: TRBD1; j_gene: TRBJ2-2; v_gene: TRBV7-3; CDR3nt: TGTGCCAGCAGCTTAGCGGGACAGGGAAATATCGGGGAGCTGTTTTTT; CDR3aa: CASSLAGQGNIGELFF
abundance: .; d_gene: TRBD2; j_gene: TRBJ2-2; v_gene: TRBV5-1; CDR3nt: TGCGCCAGCAAGGGGGCTAGCGGGACCTTAAACACCGGGGAGCTGTTTTTT; CDR3aa: CASKGASGTLNTGELFF
abundance: .; d_gene: .; j_gene: TRBJ2-4; v_gene: TRBV10-3; CDR3nt: TGTGCCATCAGTGACCAAGCCAAAAACATTCAGTACTTC; CDR3aa: CAISDQAKNIQYF
abundance: .; d_gene: .; j_gene: TRBJ2-1; v_gene: TRBV28; CDR3nt: TGTGCCAGCACCCAACCTGACAGACACCAGTTCTTC; CDR3aa: CASTQPDRHQFF
abundance: .; d_gene: .; j_gene: TRBJ1-2; v_gene: TRBV9; CDR3nt: TGTGCCAGCAGCCCCCCTCGGGGTGTTAACTATGGCTACACCTTC; CDR3aa: CASSPPRGVNYGYTF
abundance: .; d_gene: .; j_gene: TRBJ2-7; v_gene: TRBV14; CDR3nt: TGTGCCAGCAGCCCATGGGACAACTACGAGCAGTACTTC; CDR3aa: CASSPWDNYEQYF
abundance: .; d_gene: TRBD1; j_gene: TRBJ1-1; v_gene: TRBV19; CDR3nt: TGTGCCAGTACCAGACAGGGGTCCTGGGCGACTGAAGCTTTCTTT; CDR3aa: CASTRQGSWATEAFF
abundance: .; d_gene: TRBD1; j_gene: TRBJ1-1; v_gene: TRBV18; CDR3nt: TGTGCCAGCTCAACGGACAGGGACACTGAAGCTTTCTTT; CDR3aa: CASSTDRDTEAFF
abundance: .; d_gene: TRBD2; j_gene: TRBJ2-7; v_gene: TRBV4-3; CDR3nt: TGCGCCAGCAGCCAAAGTAGCGGGATCGGCGACGAGCAGTACTTC; CDR3aa: CASSQSSGIGDEQYF
abundance: .; d_gene: TRBD2; j_gene: TRBJ2-7; v_gene: TRBV5-6; CDR3nt: TGTGCCAACAGCTTGCGGACTAGCGGGAGCCGGCGGGACGAGCAGTACTTC; CDR3aa: CANSLRTSGSRRDEQYF
abundance: .; d_gene: .; j_gene: TRBJ1-3; v_gene: TRBV9; CDR3nt: TGTGCCAGCAGCGTAGGGGGGGAGAGCTCTGGAAACACCATATATTTT; CDR3aa: CASSVGGESSGNTIYF
abundance: .; d_gene: .; j_gene: TRBJ2-7; v_gene: TRBV9; CDR3nt: TGTGCCAGCAGCCCCCGACTAGATCCCTCCTACGAGCAGTACTTC; CDR3aa: CASSPRLDPSYEQYF
abundance: .; d_gene: .; j_gene: TRBJ1-3; v_gene: TRBV28; CDR3nt: TGTGCCAGCAGTGCACCAGGGATCTCTGGAAACACCATATATTTT; CDR3aa: CASSAPGISGNTIYF
abundance: .; d_gene: TRBD1; j_gene: TRBJ1-1; v_gene: TRBV6-1; CDR3nt: TGTGCCAGCAGTCGCGGACAGGCCACTGAAGCTTTCTTT; CDR3aa: CASSRGQATEAFF
abundance: .; d_gene: .; j_gene: TRBJ1-2; v_gene: TRBV6-5; CDR3nt: TGTGCCAGCAGTTATCGGGAGGTGGGCTATGGCTACACCTTC; CDR3aa: CASSYREVGYGYTF
abundance: .; d_gene: .; j_gene: TRBJ2-7; v_gene: TRBV19; CDR3nt: TGTGCCAGTAGTATAGATCTCAACACCCCCTACGAGCAGTACTTC; CDR3aa: CASSIDLNTPYEQYF
abundance: few; d_gene: TRBD2; j_gene: TRBJ2-3; v_gene: TRBV7-6; CDR3nt: TGTGCCAGCAGCTTAGGTGGACTAGCGGGGATCGGGGCAGATACGCAGTATTTT; CDR3aa: CASSLGGLAGIGADTQYF
abundance: .; d_gene: TRBD1; j_gene: TRBJ1-2; v_gene: TRBV19; CDR3nt: TGTGCCAGTAGTAAGGAGGGGGCTTATGGCTACACCTTC; CDR3aa: CASSKEGAYGYTF
abundance: .; d_gene: .; j_gene: TRBJ1-4; v_gene: TRBV5-1; CDR3nt: TGCGCCAGCAGCTCGGCCGGAGGGCCGAATGAAAAACTGTTTTTT; CDR3aa: CASSSAGGPNEKLFF
abundance: .; d_gene: TRBD1; j_gene: TRBJ1-4; v_gene: TRBV14; CDR3nt: TGTGCCAGCAGCCAGACAGGGCGTGGGGATGAAAAACTGTTTTTT; CDR3aa: CASSQTGRGDEKLFF
abundance: .; d_gene: TRBD1; j_gene: TRBJ2-3; v_gene: TRBV29-1; CDR3nt: TGCAGCGTTTCACCAGGGACAGGGGTCACAGATACGCAGTATTTT; CDR3aa: CSVSPGTGVTDTQYF
abundance: .; d_gene: TRBD1; j_gene: TRBJ2-7; v_gene: TRBV2; CDR3nt: TGTGCCAGCAGGCAGGGGGCTGGCGAGCAGTACTTC; CDR3aa: CASRQGAGEQYF
abundance: .; d_gene: .; j_gene: TRBJ2-1; v_gene: TRBV9; CDR3nt: TGTGCCAGCAGCGTAGTGGGCAGCTATTGGGATGAGCAGTTCTTC; CDR3aa: CASSVVGSYWDEQFF
abundance: few; d_gene: .; j_gene: TRBJ2-5; v_gene: TRBV7-2; CDR3nt: TGTGCCAGCAGCTTAGCTTTACAGGGCCCTCAAGAGACCCAGTACTTC; CDR3aa: CASSLALQGPQETQYF
abundance: .; d_gene: TRBD2; j_gene: TRBJ2-7; v_gene: TRBV19; CDR3nt: TGTGCCAGTAGTAGAACCGGGACTAGCGACTACGAGCAGTACTTC; CDR3aa: CASSRTGTSDYEQYF